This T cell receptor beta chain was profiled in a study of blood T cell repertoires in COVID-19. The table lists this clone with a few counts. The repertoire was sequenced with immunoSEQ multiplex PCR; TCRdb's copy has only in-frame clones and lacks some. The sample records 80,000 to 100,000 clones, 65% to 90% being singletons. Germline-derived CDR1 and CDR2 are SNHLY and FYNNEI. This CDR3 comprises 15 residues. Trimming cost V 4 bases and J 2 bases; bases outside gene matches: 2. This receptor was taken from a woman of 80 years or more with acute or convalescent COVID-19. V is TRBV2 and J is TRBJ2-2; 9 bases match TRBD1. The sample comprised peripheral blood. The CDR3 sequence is CASSGGQGNTGELFF. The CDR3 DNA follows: TGTGCCAGCAGTGGGGGACAGGGAAACACCGGGGAGCTGTTTTTT.